Detailed here is one T cell receptor (beta chain). The antigen is not known. These data belong to a study of T cells after yellow fever vaccination. Study-level findings and limits: Among all clonotypes, a small share was observed in both CD4 and CD8 compartments. Most clones from primary vaccination resurfaced after the booster (around 95% CD4, around 91% CD8). It was the secondary response that reached its peak faster, day 5 versus 15, but it was weaker.

Germline V gene sequence: CDR1 MNHNY, CDR2 SVGAGI (reference sequence). The CDR3 consists of 13 residues. V lost 6 bases and J 7 bases, leaving 15 bases between the germline ends. TCRdb reprocessed the 5' RACE reads with MiXCR, giving one entry per CDR3 protein. This sample has 450,000 to 650,000 distinct CDR3 sequences, with 20% to 25% found just once. The gene calls are TRBV6-6 and TRBJ2-5; D perhaps matches TRBD1 (6 bases). This sequence originates from a man younger than 30 who received the YFV17D yellow fever vaccine. The specimen comprised PBMCs, sampled 20 to 25 days after the first yellow fever vaccination. CDR3 sequence reads: CASSPGARGTQYF. In nucleotides, the CDR3 is TGTGCCAGCAGCCCCGGGGCCAGGGGGACCCAGTACTTC.